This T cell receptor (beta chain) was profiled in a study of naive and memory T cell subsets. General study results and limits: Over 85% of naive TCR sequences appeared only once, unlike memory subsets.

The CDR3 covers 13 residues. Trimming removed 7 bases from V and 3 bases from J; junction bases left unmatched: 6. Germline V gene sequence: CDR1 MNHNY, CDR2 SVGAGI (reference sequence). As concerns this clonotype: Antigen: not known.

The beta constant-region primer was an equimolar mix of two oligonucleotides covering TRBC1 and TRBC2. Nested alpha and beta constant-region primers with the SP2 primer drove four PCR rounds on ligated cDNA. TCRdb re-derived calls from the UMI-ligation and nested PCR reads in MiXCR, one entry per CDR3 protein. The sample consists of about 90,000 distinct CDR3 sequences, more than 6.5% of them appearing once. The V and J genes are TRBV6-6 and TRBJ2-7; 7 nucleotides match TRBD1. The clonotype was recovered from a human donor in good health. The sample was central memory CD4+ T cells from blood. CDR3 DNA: TGTGCCAGCAACTGGGACAGAAACTACGAGCAGTACTTC. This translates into CASNWDRNYEQYF.